This is a list of T cell receptor beta chains from one sample in a study of T cell repertoires in cytomegalovirus infection. TCRdb used MiXCR to reprocess the reads, holding one entry per CDR3 protein. The sample includes approximately 250,000 distinct CDR3 sequences, around 6.2% of them seen just once. Sequences were obtained from PBMCs. Receptor source: a human donor in good health (CMV status not recorded). Some clones in this sample may be carry-over from other donors' samples. Both conserved end residues are part of each CDR3. The order of the fields is clone size, J gene, V gene, CDR3 protein. Size values are once, few and many counts, or a class for expanded clones, and some rows have none.

>NA|TRBJ2-7|TRBV27
CASKLQGTHEQYF
>many|TRBJ2-7|TRBV28
CASSLTGSSYEQYF
>many|TRBJ1-4|TRBV5-6
CASSGSSDRGSEKLFF
>many|TRBJ2-7|TRBV7-2
CASSLGAPHLSYEQYF
>few|TRBJ2-7|TRBV30
CAWLAGSYEQYF
>many|TRBJ2-6|TRBV7-2
CASSETSLGANVLTF
>many|TRBJ2-1|TRBV7-2
CALPLSSYNEQFF
>many|TRBJ1-5|TRBV20-1
CSARDRRTGEQPQHF
>NA|TRBJ1-2|TRBV2
CASSGGTGTANYGYTF
>many|TRBJ2-5|TRBV5-1
CASSLTGNRETQYF
>many|TRBJ2-7|TRBV12-3/TRBV12-4
CASSFGGELRRGYEQYF
>NA|TRBJ2-1|TRBV20-1
CSVTGGRANEQFF
>many|TRBJ1-4|TRBV28
CASRTDRAREKLFF
>few|TRBJ1-1|TRBV6-2/TRBV6-3
CASSLISASEAFF
>few|TRBJ1-4|TRBV7-6
CASSYDTSNEKLFF
>many|TRBJ1-2|TRBV6-2/TRBV6-3
CASRITGGGDGYTF
>many|TRBJ2-1|TRBV6-2/TRBV6-3
CASTTGPYNEQFF
>many|TRBJ1-1|TRBV7-2
CASSQSTGQEALEAFF
>many|TRBJ2-1|TRBV20-1
CSARDGSRDRADNEQFF
>many|TRBJ1-1|TRBV12-3/TRBV12-4
CASSLGAVDTEAFF
>many|TRBJ2-5|TRBV6-2/TRBV6-3
CASSPSGEEGETQYF
>many|TRBJ1-5|TRBV7-2
CASSFQTGLNQPQHF
>many|TRBJ2-2|TRBV7-9
CASSHWTDVDGELFF
>many|TRBJ2-7|TRBV7-2
CASSLASFYEQYF
>many|TRBJ2-1|TRBV6-5
CASSSLPGTNSEQFF
>many|TRBJ2-7|TRBV6-1
CASSDETGGSLALSYEQYF
>many|TRBJ1-6|TRBV20-1
CSSQWGAGSPLHF
>NA|TRBJ2-5|TRBV29-1
CSVARRLAEETQYF
>many|TRBJ1-1|TRBV7-2
CASSLDRGGIRSDTEAFF
>many|TRBJ1-3|TRBV11-2
CASSFRDRSSGNTIYF
>many|TRBJ1-3|TRBV7-2
CASGSGNTIYF
>many|TRBJ1-2|TRBV7-2
CASSLYNRIYGYTF
>many|TRBJ1-1|TRBV5-4
CASSLGVEAFF